The clone carrying this TCR beta chain showed up just a few times. What it binds is not known. The sample comes from a study of CD8 T cells in ankylosing spondylitis. Points from the study as a whole: Matched ankylosing spondylitis synovial fluid reportedly contained a significantly enriched population of disease-linked clones. CD8+ disease-linked clones were present at relatively low frequencies in blood.

One entry per CDR3 protein, called by TCRdb with MiXCR from the 5' RACE reads. The sample lists some 90,000 distinct CDR3 sequences; around 27% were seen once. The source material was blood, either unsorted or a sorted T cell fraction (not recorded which). This receptor was taken from a male donor with ankylosing spondylitis or in good health (not recorded which).

The CDR3 here is CASTTGLAGNNEQFF. Written as DNA, the CDR3 is TGTGCCAGCACCACGGGGCTAGCGGGGAACAATGAGCAGTTCTTC. This chain links TRBV7-8 with TRBJ2-1; 9 bases are shared with TRBD2. Unmatched junction bases numbered 9, after V lost 7 bases and J lost 5 bases. The germline V gene encodes CDR1 SGHVS and CDR2 FQNEAQ. The CDR3 loop spans 15 amino acids.